This TCR beta chain was recorded in a study of technical replicates of blood from a handful of donors (dated by TCRdb to about 2017). The germline V gene encodes CDR1 PRHDT and CDR2 FYEKMQ (reference sequence). Compared with germline, V lacks 5 bases and J lacks 10 bases; bases without a gene match: 2. From its cysteine to its phenylalanine, the CDR3 spans 12 amino acids. The retained sequence is limited to the CDR3, 36 bases, with the frame set at the first base. Receptor libraries were prepared by the immunoSEQ multiplex PCR assay. This is the immuneACCESS table as TCRdb keeps it, with only in-frame sequences that have V and J called. A part of the clones is gone; compared with another copy, unresolved V genes explain less than half, and the rest is unexplained. Here the sample has 60,000 to 90,000 clones; nearly 98% occur a single time. The top ten clones comprise over 0.2% of the sample. A word on this clone: There is no known antigen for this receptor. It has no much larger one-base neighbor in the sample; base qualities were not kept.

The sequenced material came from T cells isolated from PBMCs. The chain is assembled from TRBV13 and TRBJ1-6, with TRBD1 matching 7 junction bases. The receptor was isolated from a human donor in good health. The CDR3 protein sequence reads: CASSEQGSPLHF. The nucleotide sequence reads as follows: TGTGCCAGCAGCGAACAGGGGTCACCCCTCCACTTT. Beyond the CDR3, the reference TRBV13 and TRBJ1-6 genes provide the residues; the full variable domain reads: AAGVIQSPRHLIKEKRETATLKCYPIPRHDTVYWYQQGPGQDPQFLISFYEKMQSDKGSIPDRFSAQQFSDYHSELNMSSLELGDSALYFCASSEQGSPLHFGNGTRLTVT.